These 29 T cell receptor beta chains were sequenced from one sample in a study of T cells in Graves' hyperthyroidism and ophthalmopathy. There were TCR beta CDR3 regions amplified from RNA transcripts. HTBI primers were used for first-round RT-PCR of the TCR CDR3. TCRdb ran MiXCR on the multiplex PCR reads and lists one entry per CDR3 protein. The sample contains roughly 750,000 distinct CDR3 sequences, 16% of which appear only once. The sequencing input was blood. The source of these receptors is a man between 18 and 35 years old with Graves' hyperthyroidism.

J is TRBJ2-7 and V is TRBV18, with D possibly TRBD2 on 7 matching bases. Trimming shortened V by 3 bases and J by 7 bases, and 13 bases separated the two germline ends. This CDR3 region has 13 residues. The germline CDR1 and CDR2 sequences are KGHSH and LQKENI. The CDR3: CASSPGGRREQYF. DNA of the CDR3: TGTGCCAGCTCACCCGGGGGGCGACGAGAGCAGTACTTC.

Ten or more counts support this clonotype. The chain employs TRBV28 and TRBJ1-5; unclear D gene. The length of the CDR3 is 16 residues. CDR1 is MDHEN and CDR2 is SYDVKM in the germline V gene. V was shortened by 5 bases and J by 4 bases, with 18 bases between the two germline ends. The DNA for the CDR3 is TGTGCCAGCAGTCTAACTGGAGACTTTCTTAATCAGCCCCAGCATTTT. Amino acid sequence: CASSLTGDFLNQPQHF. The complete variable domain, with remaining parts taken from reference TRBV28 and TRBJ1-5, reads DVKVTQSSRYLVKRTGEKVFLECVQDMDHENMFWYRQDPGLGLRLIYFSYDVKMKEKGDIPEGYSVSREKKERFSLILESASTNQTSMYLCASSLTGDFLNQPQHFGDGTRLSIL.

CDR3 coding DNA: TGTGCCACCAGCAGAGAGTCATTAAGCTCCTACAATGAGCAGTTCTTC. Encoded protein: CATSRESLSSYNEQFF. The chain is built from TRBV15 and TRBJ2-1; D uncertain. The CDR3 is 16 residues long. In germline, CDR1 is LNHNV, CDR2 YYDKDF (reference sequence). V was trimmed by 0 bases and J by 0 bases, leaving 9 bases between them.

This clonotype has more than one count but fewer than ten. One junction end does not reproduce the germline sequence, and a read error may be involved. V usage is TRBV27 and J usage is TRBJ2-4; 7 bases are a match to TRBD1. CDR1 and CDR2 (germline): MNHEY, SMNVEV (reference sequence). CDR3 length: 16 amino acids. The CDR3 DNA sequence: TGTGTCAGCAGTCCAACGGGGTCACAGGGGCGGAACATTCAGTACTTC. It translates to CVSSPTGSQGRNIQYF.

V and J are TRBV20-1 and TRBJ1-1; 7 positions match TRBD1. The CDR3 totals 15 residues. V lost 6 bases, J lost 5 bases, and 15 bases stayed unmatched. Looked up from germline, CDR1 is DFQATT and CDR2 is SNEGSKA (reference sequence). The CDR3 DNA reads TGCAGTGCCCCAAGTTTAGGGGGCATCGGGACTGAAGCTTTCTTT. Its translation is CSAPSLGGIGTEAFF.

There are a few counts of this clonotype. CDR3 amino acids: CASSAQGITEAFF. DNA for the CDR3: TGTGCCAGCAGCGCACAGGGGATCACTGAAGCTTTCTTT. The chain uses TRBV9 and TRBJ1-1; 7 bases agree with TRBD1. The CDR3 extends over 13 amino acids. The J segment lost 4 bases and the V segment lost 3 bases, leaving 3 bases of the junction unmatched. Germline values: CDR1 SGDLS, CDR2 YYNGEE.

This chain joins TRBV9 and TRBJ2-1; 13 bases line up with TRBD2. CDR3 length equals 16 residues. Per the germline V gene, CDR1 is SGDLS and CDR2 is YYNGEE. Unmatched junction bases numbered 6, after V lost 0 bases and J lost 9 bases. The CDR3 DNA reads as TGTGCCAGCAGCGTAGGAACTAGCGGGAGGGCTACTGAGCAGTTCTTC. Its translation: CASSVGTSGRATEQFF.

This clonotype was observed a few times. Here the CDR3 reads CATSDPTGRAFF. CDR3 DNA: TGTGCCACCAGTGATCCAACAGGGCGGGCTTTCTTT. This rearrangement joins TRBV24-1 to TRBJ1-1, with D tentatively TRBD1 (6 bases). The CDR3 contains 12 residues. Germline V gene sequence: CDR1 KGHDR, CDR2 SFDVKD. With 3 bases removed from V and 11 bases from J, the gap between germline ends came to 12 bases.

The CDR3 loop is CASSTGLPTDTQYF. The CDR3, as DNA: TGTGCCAGCAGCACCGGACTTCCCACAGATACGCAGTATTTT. The V and J genes are TRBV5-6 and TRBJ2-3; maybe TRBD2 (5 bases). CDR3 size: 14 residues. CDR1 SGHDT and CDR2 YYEEEE come from the germline V gene. V lost 4 bases and J lost 2, with 11 bases in between.

This clonotype was counted at least ten times. The chain couples TRBV28 to TRBJ2-7; D not certain. The CDR3 spans 13 residues. CDR1 and CDR2 from the germline V gene are MDHEN and SYDVKM. V was trimmed by 3 bases and J by 6 bases, leaving 12 bases between them. CDR3 residues: CASSFGAPGEQYF. The CDR3 coding sequence is TGTGCCAGCAGTTTCGGCGCCCCGGGCGAGCAGTACTTC.

This clonotype came up a few times. J is TRBJ1-2 and V is TRBV19; no firm D call. The germline V gene encodes CDR1 LNHDA and CDR2 SQIVND (reference sequence). Between the trimmed V and J ends, which lost 5 bases and 7 bases, there was a span of 14 bases. The CDR3 runs to 13 residues. Here the CDR3 reads CASSHTPPVGYTF. The CDR3, as DNA: TGTGCCAGTAGTCACACCCCTCCTGTTGGCTACACCTTC.

This chain uses TRBV28 with TRBJ2-1; D perhaps matches TRBD2 (6 bases). The CDR3 runs to 17 residues. From germline, CDR1 is MDHEN and CDR2 SYDVKM. V was pared by 5 bases and J by 9 bases, with 26 bases between. CDR3 sequence reads: CASSHPGLFHRLSEQFF. The CDR3 DNA sequence: TGTGCCAGCAGTCATCCGGGACTGTTCCACCGCCTCAGTGAGCAGTTCTTC.

This clonotype was detected many times. V gene TRBV18 combines with J gene TRBJ2-2; TRBD2 agrees at 7 bases. This CDR3 spans 17 amino acids. CDR1 and CDR2 from the germline V gene are KGHSH and LQKENI. Trimming at V came to 2 bases and at J to 2 bases, leaving 8 bases not matched to a gene. CDR3 amino acids: CASSPSSGLGNTGELFF. For the CDR3, the DNA is TGTGCCAGCTCACCATCTAGCGGACTCGGCAACACCGGGGAGCTGTTTTTT.

This clonotype was seen only a few times. The V and J genes are TRBV4-3 and TRBJ2-7, with D unresolved. CDR3 length: 13 amino acids. The germline V gene encodes CDR1 LGHNA and CDR2 YSLEER. V lost 0 bases to trimming and J lost 4 bases, with 7 bases between them. CDR3 coding DNA: TGCGCCAGCAGCCAAGATTTCGCTTACGAGCAGTACTTC. Its translation is CASSQDFAYEQYF.

The chain couples TRBV30 to TRBJ1-4; D gene unclear. The V end was cut by 0 bases, the J end by 7 bases, with 15 bases between. Germline CDR1 and CDR2: GTSNPN and SVGIG (reference sequence). The CDR3 contains 15 residues. CDR3 region: CAWSVPEGGGEKLFF. The CDR3 DNA is TGTGCCTGGAGTGTACCGGAGGGAGGAGGTGAAAAACTGTTTTTT.

This clonotype was detected many times. The chain is built from TRBV28 and TRBJ2-7; 14 bases match TRBD2. Trimming at V came to 5 bases and at J to 6 bases, leaving 9 bases not matched to a gene. The germline V gene encodes CDR1 MDHEN and CDR2 SYDVKM. The CDR3 covers 16 residues. The CDR3 loop is CASSLGLAGADFEQYF. CDR3 DNA sequence: TGTGCCAGCAGTCTGGGACTAGCGGGAGCGGATTTCGAGCAGTACTTC.

This chain links TRBV5-6 with TRBJ1-4; a possible D gene is TRBD1 (5 bases). Trimming took 3 bases from V and 8 from J, leaving 29 bases between them. CDR1 is SGHDT, CDR2 YYEEEE, per germline. The CDR3 runs to 19 residues. The CDR3 region is CASSWKRGIVAPRGEKLFF. DNA for the CDR3: TGTGCCAGCAGCTGGAAGAGGGGTATCGTCGCACCTCGTGGGGAAAAACTGTTTTTT.

The rearrangement links TRBV5-1 to TRBJ1-1; D is unresolved. The CDR3 length is 14 residues. The germline V gene encodes CDR1 SGHRS and CDR2 YFSETQ. Trimming left V 5 bases short and J 0 bases short, with 11 bases between. The CDR3 DNA sequence: TGCGCCAGCAGTGGCCGGACCATGAACACTGAAGCTTTCTTT. This gives the protein CASSGRTMNTEAFF.

This clonotype was seen many times. The V call is TRBV28, the J call TRBJ2-7; maybe TRBD2 (7 bases). The length of the CDR3 is 12 residues. Germline values: CDR1 MDHEN, CDR2 SYDVKM. V was shortened by 6 bases and J by 5 bases, with 11 bases between the two germline ends. The CDR3 spells CASSLGGDEQYF. The CDR3 bases are TGTGCCAGCAGCCTAGGGGGGGACGAGCAGTACTTC.

This clonotype was found a few times. V is TRBV4-1 and J is TRBJ2-7; D is undetermined. The CDR3 length is 16 residues. CDR1 is MGHRA and CDR2 is YSYEKL in the germline V gene. Trimming cost V 0 bases and J 0 bases, with 12 bases left between them. The CDR3, as DNA: TGCGCCAGCAGCCAAGAAGGTCATCCGAGCTCCTACGAGCAGTACTTC. Its translation is CASSQEGHPSSYEQYF.

As regards this clonotype: A much larger clone differs by one base, so this may be a read error. The V call is TRBV15, the J call TRBJ1-1; 8 bases are a match to TRBD1. Germline CDR1 and CDR2: LNHNV and YYDKDF (reference sequence). The CDR3 length is 15 residues. For the CDR3, the DNA is TGTGCCACCAGCAGAGTAACAGGGGGTGTCACTGAAGTTTTCTTT. This gives the protein CATSRVTGGVTEVFF.

This clonotype was observed a few times. This chain uses TRBV7-8 with TRBJ1-2, with D possibly being TRBD1 (5 bases). This CDR3 is built from 16 residues. Per the germline V gene, CDR1 is SGHVS and CDR2 is FQNEAQ. Trimming took off 2 bases at V and 4 bases at J, with 17 bases between the two ends. CDR3 nucleotide sequence: TGTGCCAGCAGCTTACTACCCGGATTCGGGGGCTATGGCTACACCTTC. Amino acid sequence: CASSLLPGFGGYGYTF.

The V and J genes are TRBV30 and TRBJ2-1, with no clear D. This CDR3 spans 13 amino acids. CDR1 and CDR2 from the germline V gene are GTSNPN and SVGIG (reference sequence). V lost 0 bases and J 10 bases, leaving 13 bases between the germline ends. The CDR3 coding sequence is TGTGCCTGGAGTGTAAACGCCTATAGGGAGCAGTTCTTC. This gives the protein CAWSVNAYREQFF.

This clonotype turned up a few times. The V and J genes are TRBV20-1 and TRBJ2-5, with D tentatively TRBD1 or TRBD2 (5 bases each). The germline V gene encodes CDR1 DFQATT and CDR2 SNEGSKA (reference sequence). The CDR3 is 15 residues long. Deletions cut 3 bases from V and 5 bases from J, with 19 bases between. The DNA of the CDR3 is TGCAGTGCTAGCCCCAGTGGGGCGGGTGGGGAGACCCAGTACTTC. As protein: CSASPSGAGGETQYF.

This clonotype has at least ten counts. This sequence joins TRBV7-3 and TRBJ2-7, with 10 bases aligning to TRBD2. This CDR3 has 14 residues. CDR1 and CDR2 (germline): SGHTA, FQGTGA. V trimming: 5 bases; J trimming: 3 bases; junction bases outside the gene matches: 4. CDR3 DNA sequence: TGTGCCAGCAGCGTAGCGGGGGGTGACTACGAGCAGTACTTC. It specifies CASSVAGGDYEQYF. Based on the CDR3 plus reference TRBV7-3 and TRBJ2-7, the full variable domain is GAGVSQTPSNKVTEKGKYVELRCDPISGHTALYWYRQSLGQGPEFLIYFQGTGAADDSGLPNDRFFAVRPEGSVSTLKIQRTERGDSAVYLCASSVAGGDYEQYFGPGTRLTVT.

CDR3 coding DNA: TGCAGCGTTGAATTGCGGGGTGGGGGCAGGGAGACCCAGTACTTC. Translating gives CSVELRGGGRETQYF. V gene TRBV29-1 combines with J gene TRBJ2-5; D possibly uses TRBD1 or TRBD2 (6 bases each). The V gene's germline CDR1 is SQVTM and CDR2 ANQGSEA. The CDR3 length is 15 residues. V dropped 2 bases and J dropped 5 bases, with 18 bases sitting between them.

This clonotype has ten or more counts. The V gene is TRBV2, the J gene TRBJ1-5, with TRBD1 as a possible D gene (5 bases). V dropped 5 bases and J dropped 6 bases, with 17 bases sitting between them. Germline V gene sequence: CDR1 SNHLY, CDR2 FYNNEI. This CDR3 is built from 15 residues. CDR3 in DNA: TGTGCCAGCAGTAGGGACCAGGTGGGAGGTCAGCCCCAGCATTTT. Its translation is CASSRDQVGGQPQHF.

This clonotype was counted only a few times. At one of its ends the junction is not consistent with the germline gene, which may arise from a read error. The rearrangement links TRBV20-1 to TRBJ2-1, with D perhaps matching TRBD2 (6 bases). CDR3 size: 14 residues. The V gene's germline CDR1 is DFQATT and CDR2 SNEGSKA (reference sequence). The CDR3 loop reads CSARGGTAYNEQSF. The CDR3 nucleotides read TGCAGTGCTAGAGGCGGGACGGCGTACAATGAGCAGTCCTTC.

CDR3 in DNA: TGTGCCAGCAGTGAATACAAAGGGGGTGAGCAGTTCTTC. This codes for CASSEYKGGEQFF. The chain joins TRBV25-1 to TRBJ2-1, with D possibly being TRBD1 (6 bases). V was shortened by 0 bases and J by 9 bases, with 9 bases between the two germline ends. This CDR3 region has 13 residues. Germline-derived CDR1 and CDR2 are MGHDK and SYGVNS.